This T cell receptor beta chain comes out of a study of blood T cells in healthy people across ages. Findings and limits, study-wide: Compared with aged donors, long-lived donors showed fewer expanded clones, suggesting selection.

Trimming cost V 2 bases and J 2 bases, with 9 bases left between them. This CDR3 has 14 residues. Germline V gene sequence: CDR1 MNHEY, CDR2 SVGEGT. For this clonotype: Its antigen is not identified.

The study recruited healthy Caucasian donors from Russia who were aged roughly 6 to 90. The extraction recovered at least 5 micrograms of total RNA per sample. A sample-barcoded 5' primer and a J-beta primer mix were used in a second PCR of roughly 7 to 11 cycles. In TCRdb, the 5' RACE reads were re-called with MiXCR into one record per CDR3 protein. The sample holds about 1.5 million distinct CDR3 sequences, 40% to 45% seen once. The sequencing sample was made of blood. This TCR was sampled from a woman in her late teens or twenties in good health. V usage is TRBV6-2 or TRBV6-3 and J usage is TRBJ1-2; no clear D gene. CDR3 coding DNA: TGTGCCAGCAGTTACGTACCAGACAACTATGGCTACACCTTC. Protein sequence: CASSYVPDNYGYTF.